The next 16 T cell receptor beta chains were all read from a single sample in a study of cytomegalovirus exposure and HLA in healthy donors. In the PCR, 60 Vbeta and 13 Jbeta primers were used. Only in-frame clones appear in the TCRdb table, and some are missing; sequencing was by immunoSEQ multiplex PCR. The data hold about 100,000 clones, with around four fifths observed a single time. The sequenced material came from PBMCs. The receptors were gathered from a man between 35 and 55 years old in good health and CMV-seropositive.

The chain couples TRBV7-3 to TRBJ2-2, with 13 bases that match TRBD2. This CDR3 has 17 residues. The trim removed 5 bases at V and 1 base at J, leaving 4 bases unmatched. Germline lookup yields CDR1 SGHTA and CDR2 FQGTGA. CDR3 bases: TGTGCCAGCAGCCAGACTAGCGGGGGGCGGAACACCGGGGAGCTGTTTTTT. It specifies CASSQTSGGRNTGELFF.

The CDR3 DNA reads TGCAGCGTGCGCCGGGACAGGGGAGAGGATGAAAAACTGTTTTTT. This codes for CSVRRDRGEDEKLFF. The gene calls are TRBV29-1 and TRBJ1-4, with 10 bases matching TRBD1. Per germline, CDR1 SQVTM and CDR2 ANQGSEA. The V segment lost 6 bases and the J segment 6 bases; nucleotides outside the gene matches: 10. The CDR3 has 15 residues.

A single count supports this clone. The V gene is TRBV13, the J gene TRBJ2-4; 7 bases line up with TRBD1. There are 19 residues in the CDR3. V lost 3 bases, J lost 0 bases, and 14 bases stayed unmatched. Germline CDR1 is PRHDT and CDR2 is FYEKMQ (reference sequence). The CDR3 reads CASSLDIRGSGGAKNIQYF. The DNA of the CDR3 is TGTGCCAGCAGCTTGGATATCAGGGGATCAGGGGGAGCCAAAAACATTCAGTACTTC.

The V call is TRBV2, the J call TRBJ2-2; D remains ambiguous. V dropped 0 bases and J dropped 4 bases, with 9 bases sitting between them. Germline assignment: CDR1 SNHLY and CDR2 FYNNEI. CDR3 length: 15 residues. The CDR3 loop is CASSEALLSTGELFF. In DNA form, the CDR3 reads TGTGCCAGCAGTGAAGCGCTTCTAAGCACCGGGGAGCTGTTTTTT.

The rearrangement uses TRBV4-1 and TRBJ2-3; TRBD1 might be the D (5 bases). Per germline, CDR1 MGHRA and CDR2 YSYEKL. The CDR3 runs 15 residues. The V and J ends lost 0 bases and 5 bases respectively, with 12 bases between them. The CDR3 region has the DNA TGCGCCAGCAGCCAAGAGTCAGGGCCCGTAGATACGCAGTATTTT. Amino acid sequence: CASSQESGPVDTQYF.

The chain joins TRBV27 to TRBJ1-4, with 8 bases that match TRBD1. The germline V gene encodes CDR1 MNHEY and CDR2 SMNVEV (reference sequence). The CDR3 length is 13 residues. V lost 6 bases to trimming and J lost 7 bases; unmatched junction nucleotides: 4. For the CDR3, the DNA is TGTGCCAGCAGCGGGACAGGACGTGAAAAACTGTTTTTT. Protein sequence: CASSGTGREKLFF.

The chain carries TRBV19 and TRBJ2-2; the D gene is possibly TRBD2 (6 bases). Germline CDR1 is LNHDA and CDR2 is SQIVND (reference sequence). V shed 5 bases and J shed 1 base, with 17 bases lying between them. The CDR3 sequence is 17 residues long. The DNA for the CDR3 is TGTGCCAGTAGTGGGCAACGGGAGTGGAGGAACACCGGGGAGCTGTTTTTT. Translation: CASSGQREWRNTGELFF.

The chain carries TRBV25-1 and TRBJ2-3; 11 positions match TRBD2. The V and J ends lost 9 bases and 2 bases, in that order; junction bases with no gene match: 4. This CDR3 has 14 residues. Germline V gene data show CDR1 as MGHDK and CDR2 as SYGVNS. The CDR3 protein is CASGLAGPTDTQYF. The CDR3 coding sequence is TGTGCCAGTGGACTAGCGGGCCCCACAGATACGCAGTATTTT.

V is TRBV5-1 and J is TRBJ2-1; weak D call: TRBD2 (7 bases). The CDR3 sequence is 16 residues long. Germline loops: CDR1 SGHRS, CDR2 YFSETQ. V dropped 4 bases and J dropped 4 bases, with 18 bases sitting between them. CDR3 nucleotide sequence: TGCGCCAGCAGCCTGGTTGCGGGGGCCCGGTACAATGAGCAGTTCTTC. It is translated as CASSLVAGARYNEQFF.

The chain employs TRBV19 and TRBJ1-4; tentative D call: TRBD1 (5 bases). The length of the CDR3 is 13 residues. Trimming took off 4 bases at V and 8 bases at J, with 11 bases between the two ends. Per the germline V gene, CDR1 is LNHDA and CDR2 is SQIVND (reference sequence). The CDR3 loop is CASSTQGNEKLFF. CDR3 coding DNA: TGTGCCAGTAGTACCCAGGGTAACGAAAAACTGTTTTTT. The whole variable domain, remainder taken from reference TRBV19 and TRBJ1-4, is DGGITQSPKYLFRKEGQNVTLSCEQNLNHDAMYWYRQDPGQGLRLIYYSQIVNDFQKGDIAEGYSVSREKKESFPLTVTSAQKNPTAFYLCASSTQGNEKLFFGSGTQLSVL.

A single count supports this clone. This chain links TRBV9 with TRBJ2-1, with TRBD1 identical over 10 bases. V trimming: 4 bases; J trimming: 4 bases; junction bases outside the gene matches: 5. The germline gives CDR1 SGDLS, CDR2 YYNGEE. This CDR3 is 15 amino acids long. The CDR3 DNA follows: TGTGCCAGCAGCAGAGGGGGACAGGGGTACAATGAGCAGTTCTTC. Its translation is CASSRGGQGYNEQFF. Supplemented by reference TRBV9 and TRBJ2-1, the full variable domain reads DSGVTQTPKHLITATGQRVTLRCSPRSGDLSVYWYQQSLDQGLQFLIQYYNGEERAKGNILERFSAQQFPDLHSELNLSSLELGDSALYFCASSRGGQGYNEQFFGPGTRLTVL.

V is TRBV29-1 and J is TRBJ2-3, with D possibly being TRBD2 (6 bases). V lost 5 bases and J 2 bases, leaving 11 bases between the germline ends. The CDR3 sequence is 13 residues long. Germline values: CDR1 SQVTM, CDR2 ANQGSEA. The CDR3, as DNA: TGCAGCGTTCAAGGCGGGGACACAGATACGCAGTATTTT. Protein product: CSVQGGDTDTQYF.

This clone was counted once. The chain joins TRBV29-1 to TRBJ2-5, with D perhaps matching TRBD1 (5 bases). The germline gives CDR1 SQVTM, CDR2 ANQGSEA. CDR3 size: 12 residues. V lost 2 bases to trimming and J lost 7 bases, with 11 bases between them. CDR3 amino acids: CSVEKGRRTQYF. The CDR3 DNA sequence: TGCAGCGTTGAAAAGGGGCGGCGGACCCAGTACTTC.

The chain uses TRBV27 and TRBJ2-7, with 8 positions matching TRBD2. The trim removed 5 bases at V and 0 bases at J, leaving 15 bases unmatched. The CDR3 loop spans 18 amino acids. The germline V gene encodes CDR1 MNHEY and CDR2 SMNVEV (reference sequence). Written as DNA, the CDR3 is TGTGCCAGCAGTCCCGGCCAGCCTAGCGGGCCTCCCTCCTACGAGCAGTACTTC. It is translated as CASSPGQPSGPPSYEQYF.

This clone has just one count. The chain combines TRBV11-2 with TRBJ1-4, with D possibly being TRBD1 (5 bases). CDR3 size: 14 residues. V lost 4 bases and J 8 bases, leaving 14 bases between the germline ends. Germline values: CDR1 SGHAT, CDR2 FQNNGV. The CDR3 is CASSSRQWAEKLFF. Written as DNA, the CDR3 is TGTGCCAGCAGCTCTCGACAGTGGGCCGAAAAACTGTTTTTT.

The chain uses TRBV14 and TRBJ1-2, with 9 nucleotides matching TRBD1. Germline assignment: CDR1 SGHDN and CDR2 FVKESK. J gave up 3 bases and V 4 bases, and 6 bases lay outside the gene matches. CDR3 size: 15 residues. Here the CDR3 reads CASSRRQGGHYGYTF. DNA of the CDR3: TGTGCCAGCAGCCGTCGACAGGGGGGTCACTATGGCTACACCTTC.